Listed below are T cell receptor beta chains from one sample, sequenced in a study of response to subunit inactivated influenza vaccine. TCRdb called the RT-PCR reads again in MiXCR, with one record for every CDR3 protein. The sample contains approximately 700,000 distinct CDR3 sequences, about 15% of which appear only once. The sequencing here drew on PBMCs from blood, taken 14 days before vaccination. These receptor sequences come from a man aged 50 to 60 who received an inactivated influenza vaccine. The CDR3 runs from the conserved cysteine through the conserved F or W. Each record gives: CDR3 DNA, CDR3 protein, clone size, V gene, J gene, D gene. The D gene is left open where the match is weak. For some rows the clone size is stated as once, few or many, or as a class when expanded; others skip it.

TGTGCCAGTAGTATTGGACGGGTTGAAGCTTTCTTT	CASSIGRVEAFF	many	TRBV19	TRBJ1-1	NA
TGCGCCAGCAGCCGACAGGGACTAGCGGGAGGGGGCGGTGAGCAGTTCTTC	CASSRQGLAGGGGEQFF	few	TRBV5-1	TRBJ2-1	TRBD2
TGTGCCAGCAGCCAAGGGCGGGATTCGACGGCCCAGTACTTC	CASSQGRDSTAQYF	few	TRBV3-1	TRBJ2-5	NA
TGCAGTGCTAGAGATTTCAGGGGGCTACAGACCCAGTACTTC	CSARDFRGLQTQYF	NA	TRBV20-1	TRBJ2-5	TRBD1
TGCTGCGCTAGAGATCTTTTAAGGGAAGGGAACACTGAAGCTTTCTTT	CCARDLLREGNTEAFF	NA	TRBV20-1	TRBJ1-1	NA
TGTGCCAGCAGTTCAACCACAGGAGTCACCGGGGAGCTGTTTTTT	CASSSTTGVTGELFF	few	TRBV12-3/TRBV12-4	TRBJ2-2	NA
TGTGCCATCAGGGGGACAGTAAGCACAGATACGCAGTATTTT	CAIRGTVSTDTQYF	few	TRBV10-3	TRBJ2-3	TRBD1
TGTGCCAGCAGTTACTCGCAGGCCTCTTCCTACAATGAGCAGTTCTTC	CASSYSQASSYNEQFF	NA	TRBV6-2/TRBV6-3	TRBJ2-1	NA
TGTGCCAGCAGCGGCGACGGCACAGATACGCAGTATTTT	CASSGDGTDTQYF	NA	TRBV28	TRBJ2-3	NA
TGTGCCACCGGTACCCAGGGCTTTCGCACAGATACGCAGTATTTT	CATGTQGFRTDTQYF	few	TRBV6-5	TRBJ2-3	NA
TGTGCCAGCAGTTACGTTAGCGGAGCCGATACGCAGTATTTT	CASSYVSGADTQYF	NA	TRBV6-2/TRBV6-3	TRBJ2-3	NA
TGTGCCAGCAGTTACTTGGGTGCGGACAATGAGCAGTTCTTC	CASSYLGADNEQFF	many	TRBV6-2/TRBV6-3	TRBJ2-1	NA
TGTGCCAGCTCACCACCGATTAGCGGGTCCTCCTACAATGAGCAGTTCTTC	CASSPPISGSSYNEQFF	once	TRBV18	TRBJ2-1	TRBD2
TGTGCCAGCAGCACTGTGGACAGCCAAACGAAGGTGTTTTTT	CASSTVDSQTKVFF	few	TRBV3-1	TRBJ1-4	NA
TGTGCCAGCAGTTCCGCAGCGGGAGTCACTGGGGCCAACGTCCTGACTTTC	CASSSAAGVTGANVLTF	few	TRBV28	TRBJ2-6	TRBD2
TGTGCCAGCAGTCGGACCCAAGGTCGGGAGACCCAGTACTTC	CASSRTQGRETQYF	many	TRBV6-1	TRBJ2-5	NA
TGCGCCAGCAGCCAAGATTGGGCTAGCCGCGACAATGAGCAGTTCTTC	CASSQDWASRDNEQFF	NA	TRBV4-3	TRBJ2-1	NA
TGTGCCAGCAGCTTAAGGGGGTCAGGTCCAGATACGCAGTATTTT	CASSLRGSGPDTQYF	few	TRBV7-2	TRBJ2-3	NA
TGTGCCAGCAGTTTCCAGGGACAGTTCCTCGGCGGGAGTGGCACAGATACGCAGTATTTT	CASSFQGQFLGGSGTDTQYF	NA	TRBV27	TRBJ2-3	NA
TGTGCCAGCAGTTTAAGGGGGGTCCGATATGGAAACACCATATATTTT	CASSLRGVRYGNTIYF	few	TRBV12-3/TRBV12-4	TRBJ1-3	NA
TGTGCCAGCAGTCCACGCATACCAGCCGGGGAAAAACTGTTTTTT	CASSPRIPAGEKLFF	few	TRBV27	TRBJ1-4	NA
TGTGCCAGCAGCTTAAAACTAGCGGGAGGCACAGATACGCAGTATTTT	CASSLKLAGGTDTQYF	few	TRBV7-6	TRBJ2-3	TRBD2
TGTGCCAGCAGCATCCGCCAGACAGGGGAATCAAGGGGCTACACCTTC	CASSIRQTGESRGYTF	few	TRBV7-2	TRBJ1-2	TRBD1
TGTGCCAGCAGCCGACTAGGGACAGGGGGCAACATTCAGTACTTC	CASSRLGTGGNIQYF	NA	TRBV3-1	TRBJ2-4	TRBD1
TGTGCCAGCAGTGCCCGGGACAGGGATCCCTACAATGAGCAGTTCTTC	CASSARDRDPYNEQFF	few	TRBV6-1	TRBJ2-1	TRBD1
TGTGCCAGCAGCTTAGATCTTTCCGCAGGGTCCACGGGGCAGTTCTTC	CASSLDLSAGSTGQFF	few	TRBV11-2	TRBJ2-1	NA
TGTGCCTGGTACAGGGGGCCAGTATCCGGGGAGCTGTTTTTT	CAWYRGPVSGELFF	NA	TRBV30	TRBJ2-2	TRBD1
TGTGCCTGGAGTGTACAGGACACCGGGGAGCTGTTTTTT	CAWSVQDTGELFF	NA	TRBV30	TRBJ2-2	NA
TGTGCCAGCAGCCTGGGACTAGCTGAGTTTGCGCAGTATTTT	CASSLGLAEFAQYF	few	TRBV7-2	TRBJ2-3	TRBD2
TGTGCCAGCAGTGACCAGACAGACTACTATGGCTACACCTTC	CASSDQTDYYGYTF	NA	TRBV2	TRBJ1-2	NA
TGTGCCAGCAGTCTTTTTACCCCAGGGTCCTATGGCTACACCTTC	CASSLFTPGSYGYTF	many	TRBV28	TRBJ1-2	NA
TGCGCCAGCCCGGTGACAGGGGATCCCCAACCCAACCTCCGACTAGCCAAAAACATTCAGTACTTC	CASPVTGDPQPNLRLAKNIQYF	few	TRBV23-1	TRBJ2-4	TRBD1
TGTGCCAGCAGTTTAAGTCTAGCGGGTACCTACGAGCAGTACTTC	CASSLSLAGTYEQYF	many	TRBV28	TRBJ2-7	TRBD2
TGTGCCAGCAGTTACTCCCCGGGGAGTCGCTACTTC	CASSYSPGSRYF	few	TRBV6-2/TRBV6-3	TRBJ2-7	NA
TGTGCCAGCAGCTTAGGTGGTAGCCGGAATGAGCAGTTCTTC	CASSLGGSRNEQFF	many	TRBV11-2	TRBJ2-1	NA
TGTGCCAGCAGTTTCGGACAGGTCTTTGAGCAGTACTTC	CASSFGQVFEQYF	few	TRBV12-3/TRBV12-4	TRBJ2-7	TRBD1
TGTGCCAGCAGCCGCGGACTAGCGGGAGTCGGCGGGGAGACCCAGTACTTC	CASSRGLAGVGGETQYF	few	TRBV3-1	TRBJ2-5	TRBD2
TGTGCCAGCAGCCCCCATGCCCAGACGCAAGAGACCCAGTACTTC	CASSPHAQTQETQYF	NA	TRBV28	TRBJ2-5	NA
TGTGCCAGCATCGCGGGACAGGGTTTTTCCGGGGAGCTGTTTTTT	CASIAGQGFSGELFF	few	TRBV28	TRBJ2-2	TRBD1
TGTGCCTGGAGGGGTAGGGATCAGTCTCCCTACGAGCAGTACTTC	CAWRGRDQSPYEQYF	NA	TRBV30	TRBJ2-7	NA
TGCGCCAGCAGCTTGGGAAGCGGACTAGCGGGGGGGCCAAACAATGAGCAGTTCTTC	CASSLGSGLAGGPNNEQFF	few	TRBV5-1	TRBJ2-1	TRBD2
TGTGCCAGCAGTTCACGCGGACGGAACACCGGGGAGCTGTTTTTT	CASSSRGRNTGELFF	NA	TRBV5-6	TRBJ2-2	NA
TGCAGCGTTCCCGTACTAGCGGGAGGGCCGTACAATGAGCAGTTCTTC	CSVPVLAGGPYNEQFF	NA	TRBV29-1	TRBJ2-1	TRBD2
TGTGCCAGCAGTTACTTGACTAGAACCGAGCAGTACTTC	CASSYLTRTEQYF	NA	TRBV6-2/TRBV6-3	TRBJ2-7	NA
TGTGCCAGCAGCTTAGCTGGCGGGAGGGCCATCACAGATACGCAGTATTTT	CASSLAGGRAITDTQYF	NA	TRBV7-2	TRBJ2-3	TRBD2
TGCAGCGTTGGGGGGACAGACGTGAATCAGCCCCAGCATTTT	CSVGGTDVNQPQHF	many	TRBV29-1	TRBJ1-5	TRBD1
TGTGCCAGCAGCTTAGTGGAGGGATCTATGAACACTGAAGCTTTCTTT	CASSLVEGSMNTEAFF	NA	TRBV7-8	TRBJ1-1	NA
TGTGCCTGGAGTGACTCGAAGCGGGGAGGCACAGATACGCAGTATTTT	CAWSDSKRGGTDTQYF	NA	TRBV30	TRBJ2-3	TRBD2
TGCAGTGCTAGACCCCCCCGCAGGGCTTACGAGCAGTACTTC	CSARPPRRAYEQYF	NA	TRBV20-1	TRBJ2-7	NA
TGTGCCAGCAGTCTCATAGTCGGGGCCAACGTCCTGACTTTC	CASSLIVGANVLTF	many	TRBV12-3/TRBV12-4	TRBJ2-6	NA
TGTGCCAGCAGCTTAGAGCAGGGAGAGTGGGAGACCCAGTACTTC	CASSLEQGEWETQYF	few	TRBV7-2	TRBJ2-5	NA
TGTGCCAGCGCCCGGGTTGGGGGTCTAAATTCACCCCTCCACTTT	CASARVGGLNSPLHF	few	TRBV6-1	TRBJ1-6	NA
TGTGCCTGGAGTGTAAGGTTTATCTACAATGAGCAGTTCTTC	CAWSVRFIYNEQFF	many	TRBV30	TRBJ2-1	NA
TGTGCCAGCAGCTCGTCCGGGACAGGGACCGGTGAGCAGTTCTTC	CASSSSGTGTGEQFF	NA	TRBV7-9	TRBJ2-1	TRBD1
TGCAGTGCTAGAGATCCTCGGACAGGGGGCGACTATGGCTACACCTTC	CSARDPRTGGDYGYTF	few	TRBV20-1	TRBJ1-2	TRBD1
TGCGCCAGCAGCCGGGGGGGGCGGCAAGAGACCCAGTACTTC	CASSRGGRQETQYF	few	TRBV5-1	TRBJ2-5	TRBD2